Here is one T cell receptor beta chain with its context. These data belong to a study of shared clonotypes between healthy human individuals. V shed 6 bases, J shed 4 bases, and the junction held 10 bases outside the gene matches. Germline loops: CDR1 MNHEY, CDR2 SVGAGI. CDR3 size: 15 residues. Clones were sequenced by immunoSEQ multiplex PCR, and TCRdb holds only the in-frame ones, with some missing. The data hold 2 million to 3 million clones, with approximately 93% observed a single time. The chain links TRBV6-5 to TRBJ2-7; 9 bases line up with TRBD2. The sequence was collected from a young man in good health. Some clones in this sample may be carry-over from other donors' samples. Sequenced: naive CD4+ T cells from PBMCs. Described subset: CD45RA+ positively selected. The CDR3 region has the DNA TGTGCCAGCAGGACAATGGCTAGCGGGAAATACGAGCAGTACTTC. Its translation: CASRTMASGKYEQYF.